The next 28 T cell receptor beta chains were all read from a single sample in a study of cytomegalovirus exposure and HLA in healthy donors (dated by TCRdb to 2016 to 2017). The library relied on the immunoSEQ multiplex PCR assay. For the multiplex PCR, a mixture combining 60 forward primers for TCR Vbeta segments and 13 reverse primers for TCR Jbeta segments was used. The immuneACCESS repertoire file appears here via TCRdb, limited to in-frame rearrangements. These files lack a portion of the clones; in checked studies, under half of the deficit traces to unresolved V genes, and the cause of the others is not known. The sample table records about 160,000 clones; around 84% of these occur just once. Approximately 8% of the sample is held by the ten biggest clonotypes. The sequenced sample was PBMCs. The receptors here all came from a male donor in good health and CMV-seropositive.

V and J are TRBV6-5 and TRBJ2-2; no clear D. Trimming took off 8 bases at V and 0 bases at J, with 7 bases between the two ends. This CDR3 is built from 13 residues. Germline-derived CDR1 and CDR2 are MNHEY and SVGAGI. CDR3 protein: CASGPTNTGELFF. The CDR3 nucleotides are TGTGCCAGCGGGCCCACGAACACCGGGGAGCTGTTTTTT.

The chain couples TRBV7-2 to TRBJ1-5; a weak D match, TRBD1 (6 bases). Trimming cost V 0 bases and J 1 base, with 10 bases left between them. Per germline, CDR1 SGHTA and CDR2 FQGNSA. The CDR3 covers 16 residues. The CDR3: CASSLAQGLSNQPQHF. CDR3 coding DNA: TGTGCCAGCAGCTTAGCTCAGGGGCTGAGCAATCAGCCCCAGCATTTT.

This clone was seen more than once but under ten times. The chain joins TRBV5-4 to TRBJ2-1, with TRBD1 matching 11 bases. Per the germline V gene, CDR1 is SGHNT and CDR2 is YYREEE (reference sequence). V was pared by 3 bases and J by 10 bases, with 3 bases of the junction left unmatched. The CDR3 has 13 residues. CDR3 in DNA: TGTGCCAGCAGCTGGGGGACAGGGGGGGAGCAGTTCTTC. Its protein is CASSWGTGGEQFF.

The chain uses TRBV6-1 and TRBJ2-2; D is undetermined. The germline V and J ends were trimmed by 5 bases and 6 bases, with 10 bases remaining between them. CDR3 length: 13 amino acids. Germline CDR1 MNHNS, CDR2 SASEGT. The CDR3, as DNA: TGTGCCAGCAGTAACTCTCGGTCCGGGGAGCTGTTTTTT. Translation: CASSNSRSGELFF.

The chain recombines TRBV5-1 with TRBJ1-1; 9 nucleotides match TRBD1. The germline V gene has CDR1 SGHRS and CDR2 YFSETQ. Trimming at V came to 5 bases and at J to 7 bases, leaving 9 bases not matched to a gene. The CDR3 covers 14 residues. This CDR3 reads CASRWTGELGEAFF. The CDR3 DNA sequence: TGCGCCAGCAGATGGACAGGGGAGCTTGGTGAAGCTTTCTTT.

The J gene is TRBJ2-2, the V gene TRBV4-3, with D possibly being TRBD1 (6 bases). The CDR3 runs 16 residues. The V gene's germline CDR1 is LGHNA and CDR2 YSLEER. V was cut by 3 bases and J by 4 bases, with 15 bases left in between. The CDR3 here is CASSQAGTLLTGELFF. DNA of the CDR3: TGCGCCAGCAGCCAGGCCGGGACACTTCTCACCGGGGAGCTGTTTTTT.

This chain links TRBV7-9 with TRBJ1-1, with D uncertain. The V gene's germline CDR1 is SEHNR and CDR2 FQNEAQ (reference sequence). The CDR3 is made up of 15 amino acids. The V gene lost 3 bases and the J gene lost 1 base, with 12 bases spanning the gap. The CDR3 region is CASSFWSAGNTEAFF. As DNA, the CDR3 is TGTGCCAGCAGCTTCTGGAGTGCGGGGAACACTGAAGCTTTCTTT.

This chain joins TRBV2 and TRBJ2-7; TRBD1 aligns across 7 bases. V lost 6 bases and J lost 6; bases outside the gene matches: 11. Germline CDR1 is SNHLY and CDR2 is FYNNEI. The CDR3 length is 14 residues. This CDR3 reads CASSRQGNPFEQYF. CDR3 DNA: TGTGCCAGCAGCCGACAGGGTAACCCTTTCGAGCAGTACTTC.

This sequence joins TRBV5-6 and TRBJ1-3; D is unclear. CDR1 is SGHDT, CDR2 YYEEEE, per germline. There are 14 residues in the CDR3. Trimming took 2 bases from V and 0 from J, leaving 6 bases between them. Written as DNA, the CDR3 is TGTGCCAGCAGCTTCGCTACCTCTGGAAACACCATATATTTT. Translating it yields CASSFATSGNTIYF.

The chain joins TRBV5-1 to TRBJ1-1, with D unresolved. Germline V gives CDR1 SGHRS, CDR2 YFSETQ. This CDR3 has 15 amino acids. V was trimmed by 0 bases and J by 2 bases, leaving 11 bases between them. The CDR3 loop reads CASSLETTPNTEAFF. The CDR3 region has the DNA TGCGCCAGCAGCTTGGAGACAACACCTAACACTGAAGCTTTCTTT.

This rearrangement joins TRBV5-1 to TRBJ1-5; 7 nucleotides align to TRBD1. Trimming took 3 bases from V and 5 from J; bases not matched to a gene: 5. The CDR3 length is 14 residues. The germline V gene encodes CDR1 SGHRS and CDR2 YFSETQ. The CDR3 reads CASSSGGIDQPQHF. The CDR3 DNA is TGCGCCAGCAGCTCAGGGGGGATTGATCAGCCCCAGCATTTT.

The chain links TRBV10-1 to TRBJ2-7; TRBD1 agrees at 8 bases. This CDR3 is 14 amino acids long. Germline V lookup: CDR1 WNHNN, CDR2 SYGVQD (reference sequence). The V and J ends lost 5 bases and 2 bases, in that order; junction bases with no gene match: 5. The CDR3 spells CASSPRTGPYEQYF. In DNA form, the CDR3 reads TGCGCCAGCAGTCCCAGGACAGGGCCCTACGAGCAGTACTTC.

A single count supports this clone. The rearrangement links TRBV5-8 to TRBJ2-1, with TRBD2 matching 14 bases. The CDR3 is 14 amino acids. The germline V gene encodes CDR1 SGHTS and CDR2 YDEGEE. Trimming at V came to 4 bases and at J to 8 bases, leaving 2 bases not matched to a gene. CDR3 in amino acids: CASSQGLAGDEQFF. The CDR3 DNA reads TGTGCCAGCAGCCAGGGACTAGCGGGGGATGAGCAGTTCTTC.

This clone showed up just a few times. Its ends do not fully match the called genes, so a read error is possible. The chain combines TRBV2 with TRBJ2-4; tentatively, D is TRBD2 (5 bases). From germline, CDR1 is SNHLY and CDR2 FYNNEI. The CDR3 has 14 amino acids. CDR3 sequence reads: CASSEQLAKNSQYF. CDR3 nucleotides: TGTGCCAGCAGTGAACAGCTAGCCAAAAACAGTCAGTACTTC. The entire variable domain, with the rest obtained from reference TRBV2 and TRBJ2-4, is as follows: EPEVTQTPSHQVTQMGQEVILRCVPISNHLYFYWYRQILGQKVEFLVSFYNNEISEKSEIFDDQFSVERPDGSNFTLKIRSTKLEDSAMYFCASSEQLAKNSQYFGAGTRLSVL.

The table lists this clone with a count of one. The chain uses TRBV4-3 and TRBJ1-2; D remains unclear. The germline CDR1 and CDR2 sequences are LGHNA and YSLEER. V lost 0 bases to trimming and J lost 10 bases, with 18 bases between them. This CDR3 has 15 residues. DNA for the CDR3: TGCGCCAGCAGCCAAGATCTTGTGGCCCGAGGACTCTACACCTTC. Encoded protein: CASSQDLVARGLYTF.

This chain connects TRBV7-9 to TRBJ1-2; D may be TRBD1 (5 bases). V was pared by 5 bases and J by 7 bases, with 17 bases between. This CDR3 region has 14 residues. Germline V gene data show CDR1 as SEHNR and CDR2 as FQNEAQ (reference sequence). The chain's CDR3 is CASSHTTGTGGYTF. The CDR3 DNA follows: TGTGCCAGCAGCCACACCACAGGAACAGGTGGCTACACCTTC.

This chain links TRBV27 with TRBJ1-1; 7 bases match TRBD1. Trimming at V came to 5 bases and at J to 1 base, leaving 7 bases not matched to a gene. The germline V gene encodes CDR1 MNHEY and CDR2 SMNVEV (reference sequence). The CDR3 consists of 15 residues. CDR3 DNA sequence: TGTGCCAGCAGTGTACGACAGGGAAAGAACACTGAAGCTTTCTTT. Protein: CASSVRQGKNTEAFF.

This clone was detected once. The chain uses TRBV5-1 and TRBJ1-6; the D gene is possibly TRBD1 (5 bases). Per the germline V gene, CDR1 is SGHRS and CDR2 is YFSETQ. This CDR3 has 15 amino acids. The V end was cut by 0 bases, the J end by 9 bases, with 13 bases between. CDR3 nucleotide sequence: TGCGCCAGCAGCTTGGAGATCAGGGAAAGTTCACCCCTCCACTTT. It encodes CASSLEIRESSPLHF.

The CDR3 protein is CASSPPGGSYNEQFF. The CDR3 DNA sequence: TGTGCCAGCAGTCCCCCGGGAGGGTCCTACAATGAGCAGTTCTTC. V and J are TRBV27 and TRBJ2-1, with TRBD2 identical over 8 bases. V gave up 5 bases and J gave up 1 base; unmatched junction bases: 4. Looked up from germline, CDR1 is MNHEY and CDR2 is SMNVEV (reference sequence). CDR3 length: 15 amino acids.

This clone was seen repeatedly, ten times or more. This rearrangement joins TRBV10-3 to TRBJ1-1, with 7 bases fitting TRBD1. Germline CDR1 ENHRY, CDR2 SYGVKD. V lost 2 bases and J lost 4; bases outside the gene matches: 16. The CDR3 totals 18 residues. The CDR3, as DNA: TGTGCCATCAGTGAGAGGCCGGGACAGATCTTGAGGGGCACTGAAGCTTTCTTT. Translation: CAISERPGQILRGTEAFF.

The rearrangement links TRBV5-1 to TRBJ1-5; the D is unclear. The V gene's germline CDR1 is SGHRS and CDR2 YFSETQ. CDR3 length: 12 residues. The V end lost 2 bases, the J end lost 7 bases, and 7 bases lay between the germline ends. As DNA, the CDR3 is TGCGCCAGCAGCTTACAGCCCCAGCCCCAGCATTTT. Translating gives CASSLQPQPQHF.

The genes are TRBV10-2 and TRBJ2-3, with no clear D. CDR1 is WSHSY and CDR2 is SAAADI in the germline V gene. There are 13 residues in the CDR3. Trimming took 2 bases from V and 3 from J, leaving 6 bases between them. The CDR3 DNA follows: TGCGCCAGCAGTGAGCAGGCAACAGATACGCAGTATTTT. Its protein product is CASSEQATDTQYF.

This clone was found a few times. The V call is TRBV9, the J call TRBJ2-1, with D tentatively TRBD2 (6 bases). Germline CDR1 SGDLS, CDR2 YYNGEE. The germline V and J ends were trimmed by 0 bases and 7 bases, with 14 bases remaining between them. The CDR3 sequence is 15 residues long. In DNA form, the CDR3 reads TGTGCCAGCAGCGTAGGGACCGGGAGTGGGAATGAGCAGTTCTTC. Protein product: CASSVGTGSGNEQFF.

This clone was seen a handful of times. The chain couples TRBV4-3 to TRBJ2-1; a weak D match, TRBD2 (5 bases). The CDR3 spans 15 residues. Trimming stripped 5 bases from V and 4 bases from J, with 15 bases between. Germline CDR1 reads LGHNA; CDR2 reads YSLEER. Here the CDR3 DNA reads TGCGCCAGCAGCTTCCAGACGGAGGCTTACAATGAGCAGTTCTTC. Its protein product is CASSFQTEAYNEQFF.

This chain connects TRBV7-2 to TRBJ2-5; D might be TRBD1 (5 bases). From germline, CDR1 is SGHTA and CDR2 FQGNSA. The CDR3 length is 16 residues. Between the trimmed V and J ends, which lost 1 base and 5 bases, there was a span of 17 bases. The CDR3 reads CASSLGVGRVGETQYF. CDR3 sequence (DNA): TGTGCCAGCAGCTTAGGGGTTGGCAGGGTAGGGGAGACCCAGTACTTC.

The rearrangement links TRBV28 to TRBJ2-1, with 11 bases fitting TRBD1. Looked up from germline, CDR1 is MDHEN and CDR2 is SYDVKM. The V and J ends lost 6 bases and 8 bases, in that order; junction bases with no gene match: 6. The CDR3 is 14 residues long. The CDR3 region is CASRGQGASDEQFF. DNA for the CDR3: TGTGCCAGCAGAGGACAGGGGGCATCCGATGAGCAGTTCTTC.

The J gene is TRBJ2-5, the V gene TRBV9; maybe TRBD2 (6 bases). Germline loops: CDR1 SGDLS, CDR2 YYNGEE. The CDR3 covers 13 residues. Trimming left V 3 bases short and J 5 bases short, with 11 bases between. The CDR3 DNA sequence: TGTGCCAGCAGCGCTGAGGGGAGGGAGACCCAGTACTTC. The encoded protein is CASSAEGRETQYF.

Here the CDR3 DNA reads TGTGCCAGCAGCTTAGCGCCGGGACAGAACATCTATGGCTACACCTTC. The encoded protein is CASSLAPGQNIYGYTF. The rearrangement joins TRBV7-8 to TRBJ1-2; TRBD1 agrees at 7 bases. J gave up 4 bases and V 0 bases, and 8 bases lay outside the gene matches. This CDR3 has 16 residues. CDR1 and CDR2 (germline): SGHVS, FQNEAQ.